This TCR beta chain was captured by sequencing in a study of blood T cells in healthy people across ages. Sample donors were healthy Caucasian individuals that came from Russia, aged roughly 6 to 100. Through a sample-barcoded 5' primer and a J-beta primer mix, a second PCR was run for roughly 7 to 11 cycles. TCRdb fed the 5' RACE reads into MiXCR, producing one record per CDR3 protein. This sample has some 710,000 distinct CDR3 sequences, with 35% to 60% found just once. This CDR3 comprises 15 residues. After removal of 2 bases from V and 6 bases from J, the junction contained 10 bases not matched to a gene. CDR1 is SQVTM and CDR2 is ANQGSEA in the germline V gene.

The TCR comes from a man aged 80 or over in good health. Source material: blood. The rearrangement joins TRBV29-1 to TRBJ2-1, with 7 positions matching TRBD2. Here the CDR3 DNA reads TGCAGCGTTGAACAACGACTAGCCGCCCGCAATGAGCAGTTCTTC. Translation gives CSVEQRLAARNEQFF.